The rows below give T cell receptor beta chains drawn from one sample of a study of cytomegalovirus exposure and HLA in healthy donors. Sequenced by immunoSEQ multiplex PCR; TCRdb stores in-frame clones only, minus some. The sample includes under 200,000 clones, 84% of them seen just once. The sequencing sample was made of PBMCs. These receptors were obtained from a man between 25 and 39 years old in good health and CMV-seronegative. Both conserved end residues are part of each CDR3.

V	J	CDR3
TRBV5-1	TRBJ1-4	CASSLADRGEKLFF
TRBV28	TRBJ1-2	CASTTTLLNRAYGYTF
TRBV5-1	TRBJ2-7	CASSEQGGGLYEQYF
TRBV2	TRBJ1-1	CASIPAGRAPEAFF
TRBV21-1	TRBJ1-6	CASSKAQSRGTYNSPLHF
TRBV7-2	TRBJ2-1	CASSSTMGEQFF
TRBV4-2	TRBJ2-7	CASSQAVGPSYEQYF
TRBV29-1	TRBJ2-3	CSVDRGMTDTQYF
TRBV10-1	TRBJ1-1	CASRRGLAFF
TRBV4-1	TRBJ1-3	CASSQDRASGNTIYF
TRBV29-1	TRBJ2-5	CSVRTGGETQYF
TRBV11-2	TRBJ1-2	CASSFSGRGGYTF
TRBV27	TRBJ1-2	CASSSGRGGYTF
TRBV30	TRBJ2-3	CAWGAGGGDTQYF
TRBV25-1	TRBJ2-2	CASTPALAGTGELFF
TRBV5-8	TRBJ2-3	CASSLGRGVDTQYF
TRBV5-5	TRBJ1-1	CASSSVTGGDTEAFF
TRBV7-9	TRBJ1-2	CASIKGAGAGGYTF
TRBV7-8	TRBJ1-2	CASSPRRGGYTF
TRBV11-2	TRBJ2-1	CASSLAGRALGADEQFF
TRBV12-5	TRBJ2-7	CASGSPGGTYEQYF
TRBV6-5	TRBJ2-2	CASSRGQGSTGELFF